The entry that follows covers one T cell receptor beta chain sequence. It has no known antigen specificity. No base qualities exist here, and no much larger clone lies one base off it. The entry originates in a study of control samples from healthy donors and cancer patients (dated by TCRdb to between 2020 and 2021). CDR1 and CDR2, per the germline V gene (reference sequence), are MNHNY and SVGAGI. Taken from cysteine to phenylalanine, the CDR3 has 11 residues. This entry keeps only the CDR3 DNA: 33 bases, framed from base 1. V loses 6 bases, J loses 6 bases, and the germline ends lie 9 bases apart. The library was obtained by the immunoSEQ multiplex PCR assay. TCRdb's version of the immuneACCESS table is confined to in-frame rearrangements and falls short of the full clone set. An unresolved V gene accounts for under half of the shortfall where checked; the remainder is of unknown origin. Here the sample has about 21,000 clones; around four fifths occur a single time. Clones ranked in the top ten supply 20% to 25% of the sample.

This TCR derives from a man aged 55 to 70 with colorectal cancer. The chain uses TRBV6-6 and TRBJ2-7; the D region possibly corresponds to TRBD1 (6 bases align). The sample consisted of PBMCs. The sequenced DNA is TGTGCCAGCAGCGTCAGGGGCGAGCAGTACTTC. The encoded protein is CASSVRGEQYF.